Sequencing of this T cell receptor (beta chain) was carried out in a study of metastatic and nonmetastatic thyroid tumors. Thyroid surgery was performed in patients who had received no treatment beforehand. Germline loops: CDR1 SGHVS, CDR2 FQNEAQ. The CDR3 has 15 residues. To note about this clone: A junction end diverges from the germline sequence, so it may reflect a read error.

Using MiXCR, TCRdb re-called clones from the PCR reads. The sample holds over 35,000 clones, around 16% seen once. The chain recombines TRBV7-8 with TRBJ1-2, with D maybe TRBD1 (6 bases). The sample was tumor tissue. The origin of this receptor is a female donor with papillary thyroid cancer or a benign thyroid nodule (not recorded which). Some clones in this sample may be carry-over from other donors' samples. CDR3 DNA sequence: TGTGCCAGCATCTTAGGTGTTCCAGGGGCCTATGGCTACACCTTC. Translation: CASILGVPGAYGYTF.